The following is a T cell receptor (beta chain) sequence with its context. What it binds is unknown. The CDR3 has 15 residues. The J segment lost 0 bases and the V segment lost 0 bases, leaving 2 bases of the junction unmatched. Per germline, CDR1 SQVTM and CDR2 ANQGSEA. This specimen belongs to a study of chemoradiotherapy in HPV16-positive cancers. Regarding the study as a whole: The functional HPV-specific definition rests on just a couple of HPV16-positive patients.

Samples were taken several times over chemoradiotherapy. Some clones are missing from TCRdb's copy, which holds only in-frame ones; the method was immunoSEQ multiplex PCR. Here the sample spans about 7,000 clones, almost 80% being singletons. This TCR derives from a human donor with HPV-associated anogenital cancer. This specimen was taken from a patient who underwent chemoradiotherapy. The chain combines TRBV29-1 with TRBJ2-1; 7 nucleotides match TRBD2. DNA of the CDR3: TGCAGCGTTGAAGAGGGAGGGAGCTCCTACAATGAGCAGTTCTTC. Amino acids: CSVEEGGSSYNEQFF.